Listed below are T cell receptor beta chains from one sample, sequenced in a study of OX40 agonist ivuxolimab in advanced cancers. Assay used: immunoSEQ multiplex PCR; TCRdb lists only in-frame clones, some missing. The profile covers 35,000 to 45,000 clones, with approximately 90% appearing a single time and under 30% taken by the ten largest. The sample was CD4+ or CD8+ T cells sorted from blood, taken in a trial of the OX40 agonist ivuxolimab. Receptors were obtained from an adult with an advanced solid tumor such as melanoma, head and neck, liver or kidney cancer. Each CDR3 is given with its conserved first and last residue. A D gene is named only where the DNA matches it firmly. Size is stated for part of the rows, as once, few or many counts, or as a class when the clone is expanded.

>TRBJ1-4|.|.|TRBV13
TGTGCCAGCAGCCTACAGGGCCTTAATGAAAAACTGTTTTTT
CASSLQGLNEKLFF
>TRBJ1-1|.|TRBD1|TRBV14
TGTGCCAGCAGCCGGGACAGGGAGGTGATTGAAGCTTTCTTT
CASSRDREVIEAFF
>TRBJ2-7|.|TRBD1|TRBV27
TGTGCCAGCAGTTCCCGGACAGGGCGATTACCGCAGTACTTC
CASSSRTGRLPQYF
>TRBJ2-1|.|TRBD1|TRBV18
TGTGCCAGCTCAATTGGACAGGGGCACAATGAGCAGTTCTTC
CASSIGQGHNEQFF
>TRBJ2-1|.|.|TRBV19
TGTGCCAGTAGTAATTCCTACAATGAGCAGTTCTTC
CASSNSYNEQFF
>TRBJ2-3|.|.|TRBV9
TGTGCCAGCAGCGTAGTGCCGGGAACAGATACGCAGTATTTT
CASSVVPGTDTQYF
>TRBJ2-7|.|.|TRBV6-5
TGTGCCAGCAGTCCTATGGGTTCACAAACCTACGAGCAGTACTTC
CASSPMGSQTYEQYF
>TRBJ1-2|.|.|TRBV6-5
TGTGCCAGCAGTGAGGACATCCCCTATGGCTACACCTTC
CASSEDIPYGYTF
>TRBJ2-5|.|TRBD1|TRBV10-3
TGTGCCATCAGTGAGGGACAGGGGGCTGTGGAGACCCAGTACTTC
CAISEGQGAVETQYF
>TRBJ2-7|.|.|TRBV9
TGTGCCAGCAGCGTAGTTCCGGGTTCCTACGAGCAGTACTTC
CASSVVPGSYEQYF
>TRBJ2-4|.|.|TRBV29-1
TGCAGCGGGACAGACAAAAACATTCAGTACTTC
CSGTDKNIQYF
>TRBJ2-5|.|TRBD2|TRBV29-1
TGCAGCGGCATAGGTATGACTAGCGGGCACCTACAAGAGACCCAGTACTTC
CSGIGMTSGHLQETQYF
>TRBJ1-1|medium-sized|TRBD1|TRBV19
TGTGCCAGTCAGTTCGACAGGGCGAGAACTGAAGCTTTCTTT
CASQFDRARTEAFF
>TRBJ1-2|.|.|TRBV5-1
TGCGCCAGCAGCGCGACAGAAAACTATGGCTACACCTTC
CASSATENYGYTF
>TRBJ2-7|.|.|TRBV18
TGTGCCAGCTCATTTTCGACAGCCCGGGACGAGCAGTACTTC
CASSFSTARDEQYF
>TRBJ2-5|.|.|TRBV9
TGTGCCAGCAGCGTAGGGCAGGGAAAAGAGACCCAGTACTTC
CASSVGQGKETQYF
>TRBJ2-1|.|.|TRBV6-5
TGTGCCAGCAGTACGGGGCCCGGACGGAATGAGCAGTTCTTC
CASSTGPGRNEQFF
>TRBJ1-2|.|.|TRBV5-5
TGTGCCAGCAGCCATACCTATGGCTACACCTTC
CASSHTYGYTF
>TRBJ1-1|.|.|TRBV9
TGTGCCAGCAGCGTAGGATTGACGGGCCCTGAAGCTTTCTTT
CASSVGLTGPEAFF
>TRBJ2-5|.|TRBD1|TRBV6-5
TGTGCCAGCCGGCTAAACAGGGGAAGAGAGACCCAGTACTTC
CASRLNRGRETQYF
>TRBJ2-3|.|.|TRBV13
TGTGCCAGCAGCCGCCGGAGCACAGATACGCAGTATTTT
CASSRRSTDTQYF
>TRBJ1-1|.|TRBD1|TRBV30
TGTGCCTGGAGTCCAGGACAGGGGTCCGGCACTGAAGCTTTCTTT
CAWSPGQGSGTEAFF
>TRBJ1-2|.|TRBD1|TRBV5-1
TGCGCCAGCAGCTGGCAGGGGGGGACCTATGGCTACACCTTC
CASSWQGGTYGYTF
>TRBJ2-7|.|.|TRBV27
TGTGCCAGCAGTCTAAGGGCCTCGTACGAGCAGTACTTC
CASSLRASYEQYF
>TRBJ1-5|.|.|TRBV4-1
TGCGCCAGCAGCCAAGATTCAACAGGATCCAATCAGCCCCAGCATTTT
CASSQDSTGSNQPQHF
>TRBJ2-2|.|TRBD2|TRBV11-2
TGTGCCAGCAGCTTTAGCGGGAGGGAGAATACCGGGGAGCTGTTTTTT
CASSFSGRENTGELFF
>TRBJ2-5|.|.|TRBV5-8
TGTGCCAGCAGCTTTGGTAGTGAGACCCAGTACTTC
CASSFGSETQYF